The 18 T cell receptor beta chains listed next were all sequenced from one sample in a study of cytomegalovirus exposure and HLA in healthy donors. Primers included in the PCR were 60 Vbeta and 13 Jbeta primers. Here immunoSEQ multiplex PCR was the method, and the copy in TCRdb shows in-frame clones only, minus some. This repertoire includes 100,000 to 150,000 clones. Sequencing was performed on PBMCs. Receptors were obtained from a man younger than 35 in good health and CMV-seronegative.

Notes on this clone: Other DNA sequences in this specimen translate into the identical CDR3. The chain employs TRBV28 and TRBJ1-4; D is perhaps TRBD1 (5 bases). Germline-derived CDR1 and CDR2 are MDHEN and SYDVKM. The CDR3 covers 16 residues. The V end was cut by 4 bases, the J end by 0 bases, with 12 bases between. CDR3 nucleotide sequence: TGTGCCAGCAGTTCGAGGACAAGTGCAACTAATGAAAAACTGTTTTTT. This translates into CASSSRTSATNEKLFF.

This chain joins TRBV11-3 and TRBJ2-3; 14 bases map to TRBD2. Germline CDR1 SGHNT, CDR2 YENEEA. CDR3 length: 16 residues. J gave up 4 bases and V 5 bases, and 5 bases lay outside the gene matches. The CDR3 here is CASSRRLAGGPDTQYF. The CDR3 nucleotides are TGTGCCAGCAGCCGGAGACTAGCGGGAGGGCCAGATACGCAGTATTTT.

V usage is TRBV6-5 and J usage is TRBJ2-5, with D perhaps matching TRBD2 (6 bases). The CDR3 has 15 amino acids. Trimming cost V 0 bases and J 5 bases, with 13 bases left between them. CDR1 and CDR2 (germline): MNHEY, SVGAGI. This chain's CDR3 is CASSYSWGGTETQYF. DNA for the CDR3: TGTGCCAGCAGTTACTCCTGGGGCGGGACGGAGACCCAGTACTTC.

This sequence joins TRBV6-4 and TRBJ2-6; weak D call: TRBD1 (6 bases). From germline, CDR1 is MRHNA and CDR2 SNTAGT. The CDR3 loop spans 17 amino acids. The V and J ends lost 4 bases and 2 bases respectively, with 15 bases between them. CDR3 amino acids: CASSAGVTSPGANVLTF. Written as DNA, the CDR3 is TGTGCCAGCAGTGCAGGGGTTACCTCCCCTGGGGCCAACGTCCTGACTTTC.

The rearrangement joins TRBV15 to TRBJ1-1; D not certain. The CDR3 is 15 amino acids. Germline V gene sequence: CDR1 LNHNV, CDR2 YYDKDF (reference sequence). V was trimmed by 3 bases and J by 5 bases, leaving 16 bases between them. The CDR3 coding sequence is TGTGCCACCAGCAGGACCGGACCGCCGGGAACTGAAGCTTTCTTT. It specifies CATSRTGPPGTEAFF.

This chain uses TRBV5-6 with TRBJ2-1; TRBD1 aligns across 7 bases. CDR1 and CDR2 from the germline V gene are SGHDT and YYEEEE. J lost 5 bases, V lost 4 bases, and 12 bases had no gene match. The CDR3 is 16 residues long. The CDR3 spells CASSPVTGKGDNEQFF. In nucleotides, the CDR3 is TGTGCCAGCAGCCCAGTGACAGGGAAAGGGGACAATGAGCAGTTCTTC.

This chain connects TRBV6-5 to TRBJ2-7; D is ambiguous. This CDR3 is 13 amino acids long. The germline V gene has CDR1 MNHEY and CDR2 SVGAGI. V was clipped by 7 bases and J by 6 bases, with 16 bases between them. As DNA, the CDR3 is TGTGCCAGCACTCCCTCGAGGCAGACCGAGCAGTACTTC. It encodes CASTPSRQTEQYF.

V and J are TRBV7-8 and TRBJ1-4; a weak D match, TRBD1 (6 bases). Germline CDR1 reads SGHVS; CDR2 reads FQNEAQ. This CDR3 spans 14 amino acids. V dropped 3 bases and J dropped 10 bases, with 15 bases sitting between them. CDR3 loop: CASSFTRAQGKLFF. For the CDR3, the DNA is TGTGCCAGCAGCTTTACGAGGGCACAGGGAAAACTGTTTTTT.

This chain links TRBV6-1 with TRBJ1-1; D uncertain. Germline-derived CDR1 and CDR2 are MNHNS and SASEGT. The CDR3 extends over 14 amino acids. Trimming cost V 6 bases and J 1 base, with 12 bases left between them. CDR3 bases: TGTGCCAGCAGGATCCCCGAGTCGAACACTGAAGCTTTCTTT. It specifies CASRIPESNTEAFF.

The V and J genes are TRBV6-6 and TRBJ1-2, with 9 nucleotides matching TRBD1. Germline V gene sequence: CDR1 MNHNY, CDR2 SVGAGI (reference sequence). Germline trimming cut 5 bases from V and 4 bases from J; bases unmatched to any gene: 8. The CDR3 has 15 residues. CDR3 in DNA: TGTGCCAGCAGTCAAACAGGGGGCGCTGGCTATGGCTACACCTTC. Translated: CASSQTGGAGYGYTF.

The rearrangement joins TRBV6-5 to TRBJ2-3; TRBD2 matches at 7 bases. Germline values: CDR1 MNHEY, CDR2 SVGAGI. The V segment lost 2 bases and the J segment 5 bases; nucleotides outside the gene matches: 10. CDR3 length: 16 residues. CDR3 loop: CASSYGGGKGLDTQYF. The CDR3 DNA follows: TGTGCCAGCAGTTACGGGGGGGGGAAGGGTTTAGATACGCAGTATTTT.

The chain is built from TRBV6-6 and TRBJ1-2; 7 bases agree with TRBD1. Germline V CDR1 and CDR2: MNHNY, SVGAGI (reference sequence). V shed 4 bases and J 6 bases; nucleotides not matched to a gene: 2. The CDR3 consists of 12 residues. The CDR3 here is CASSSGTDGYTF. In nucleotides, the CDR3 is TGTGCCAGCAGTTCCGGGACAGATGGCTACACCTTC.

The rearrangement uses TRBV9 and TRBJ2-1; D is perhaps TRBD2 (6 bases). The CDR3 totals 14 residues. With 4 bases removed from V and 9 bases from J, the gap between germline ends came to 17 bases. The germline V gene encodes CDR1 SGDLS and CDR2 YYNGEE. The DNA for the CDR3 is TGTGCCAGCAGCCCCACGGGGGAGAAGAGTGAGCAGTTCTTC. Translated, it gives CASSPTGEKSEQFF.

The chain combines TRBV11-1 with TRBJ2-7, with 13 bases matching TRBD2. The ends lost 5 bases at V and 2 bases at J; junction bases unmatched: 6. CDR1 is SGHAT and CDR2 is FQDESV in the germline V gene (reference sequence). The CDR3 loop spans 16 amino acids. CDR3 protein: CASSEGGLAGTYEQYF. The CDR3 bases are TGTGCCAGCAGCGAGGGGGGACTAGCGGGGACCTACGAGCAGTACTTC.

This sequence joins TRBV2 and TRBJ2-7; D call uncertain. The CDR3 loop spans 13 amino acids. V was trimmed by 9 bases and J by 0 bases, leaving 12 bases between them. CDR1 is SNHLY, CDR2 FYNNEI, per germline. This CDR3 is CARDTESSYEQYF. In DNA form, the CDR3 reads TGTGCCAGAGATACAGAGAGCTCCTACGAGCAGTACTTC.

V and J are TRBV6-6 and TRBJ2-3; 8 bases are shared with TRBD2. The CDR3 has 15 residues. The V gene end was trimmed by 7 bases and the J gene end by 4 bases; junction bases not matched to a gene: 10. Germline assignment: CDR1 MNHNY and CDR2 SVGAGI (reference sequence). DNA of the CDR3: TGTGCCAGCACCTACGGACTAGCCCGTGCAGATACGCAGTATTTT. This gives the protein CASTYGLARADTQYF.

The V gene is TRBV28, the J gene TRBJ2-2, with D possibly matching TRBD1 (6 bases). The CDR3 length is 15 residues. Trimming stripped 2 bases from V and 1 base from J, with 8 bases between. Germline V gene lookup returns CDR1 MDHEN and CDR2 SYDVKM. In DNA form, the CDR3 reads TGTGCCAGCAGTTTACAGGGGTTGAACACCGGGGAGCTGTTTTTT. Its translation: CASSLQGLNTGELFF.

The V and J genes are TRBV5-4 and TRBJ1-5; D might be TRBD1 (5 bases). Germline values: CDR1 SGHNT, CDR2 YYREEE (reference sequence). The CDR3 extends over 16 amino acids. Trimming stripped 2 bases from V and 6 bases from J, with 18 bases between. The CDR3 is CASSLGGAPWSQPQHF. The DNA of the CDR3 is TGTGCCAGCAGCTTAGGAGGGGCCCCTTGGTCTCAGCCCCAGCATTTT.